The sample holds one count of the clone carrying this TCR beta chain. The repertoire was sequenced with immunoSEQ multiplex PCR; TCRdb's copy has only in-frame clones and lacks some. Here the sample spans over a million clones, 75% being singletons. The source of the sample is a study of shared clonotypes between healthy human individuals. The CDR3 contains 13 residues. Per the germline V gene, CDR1 is SGHRS and CDR2 is YFSETQ. Trimming pared 5 bases from V and 3 bases from J, leaving 12 bases between. This receptor was taken from a man between 18 and 35 years old in good health. The chain employs TRBV5-1 and TRBJ2-7; weak D call: TRBD2 (5 bases). The sample was memory CD4+ T cells sorted from blood. Described subset: CD45RA-negative fraction. CDR3 nucleotide sequence: TGCGCCAGCAGGGTCGGGGTCAGCTACGAGCAGTACTTC. It yields the protein CASRVGVSYEQYF.